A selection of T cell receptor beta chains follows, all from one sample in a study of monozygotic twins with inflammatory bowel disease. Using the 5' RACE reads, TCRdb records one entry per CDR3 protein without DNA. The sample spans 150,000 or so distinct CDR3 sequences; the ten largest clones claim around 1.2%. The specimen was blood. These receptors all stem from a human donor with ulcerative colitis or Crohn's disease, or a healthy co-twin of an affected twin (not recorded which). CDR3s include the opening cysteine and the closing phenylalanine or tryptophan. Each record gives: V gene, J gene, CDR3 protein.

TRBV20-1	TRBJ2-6	CSAIQHNSGANVLTF
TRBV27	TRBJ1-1	CASSLWSPGQYTEAFF
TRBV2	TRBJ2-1	CASSGLAGAHNEQFF
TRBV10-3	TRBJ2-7	CAISQTGINSYEQYF
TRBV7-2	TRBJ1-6	CASSLDSPLHF
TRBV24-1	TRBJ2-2	CATSDPTGVGAGELFF
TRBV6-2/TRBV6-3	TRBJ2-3	CASSRTVSADTQYF
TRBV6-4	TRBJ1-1	CASSVSRNTEAFF
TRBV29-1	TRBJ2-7	CSVETQTYEQYF
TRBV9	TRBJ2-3	CASSVPSTDTQYF
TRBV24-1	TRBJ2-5	CATSDLQRGPTQYF
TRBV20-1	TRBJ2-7	CSARDSQGWVYEQYF
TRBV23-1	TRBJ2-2	CASSQTREGSNTGELFF
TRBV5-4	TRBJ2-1	CASSLGVAGASDVSYNEQFF
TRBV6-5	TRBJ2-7	CASSYTIGQGKQYF
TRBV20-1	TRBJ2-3	CSASPGLTSGSNRGSTDTQYF
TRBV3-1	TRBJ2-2	CASSPRLAGGRFTGELFF
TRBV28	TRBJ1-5	CASRDTGGSNQPQHF
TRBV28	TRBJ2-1	CASSLEDNEQFF
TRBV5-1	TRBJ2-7	CASSHSGQGTYEQYF
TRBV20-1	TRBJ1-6	CSAREQGWDSPLHF
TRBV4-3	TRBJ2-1	CASSQGAYSGSRNEQFF
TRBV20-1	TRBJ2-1	CSAWTGGAPDEQFF
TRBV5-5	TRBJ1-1	CASSTAPRPDTEAFF
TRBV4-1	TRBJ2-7	CASSRGTSGSLPYEQYF